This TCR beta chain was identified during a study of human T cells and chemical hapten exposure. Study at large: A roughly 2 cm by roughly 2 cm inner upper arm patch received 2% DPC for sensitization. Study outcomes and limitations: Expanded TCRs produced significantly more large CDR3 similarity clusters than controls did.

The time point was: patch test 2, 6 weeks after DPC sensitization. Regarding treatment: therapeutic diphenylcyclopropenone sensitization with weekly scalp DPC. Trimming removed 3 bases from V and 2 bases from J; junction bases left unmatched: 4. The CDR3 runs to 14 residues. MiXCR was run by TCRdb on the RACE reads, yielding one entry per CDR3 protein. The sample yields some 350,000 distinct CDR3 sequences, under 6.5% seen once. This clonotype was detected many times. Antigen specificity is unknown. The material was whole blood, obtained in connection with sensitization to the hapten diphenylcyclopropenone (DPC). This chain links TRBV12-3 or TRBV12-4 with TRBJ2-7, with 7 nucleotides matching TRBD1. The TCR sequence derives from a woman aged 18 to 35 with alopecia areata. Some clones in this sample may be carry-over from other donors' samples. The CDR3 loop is CASSLETGPYEQYF. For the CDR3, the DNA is TGTGCCAGCAGTTTGGAGACAGGGCCCTACGAGCAGTACTTC.